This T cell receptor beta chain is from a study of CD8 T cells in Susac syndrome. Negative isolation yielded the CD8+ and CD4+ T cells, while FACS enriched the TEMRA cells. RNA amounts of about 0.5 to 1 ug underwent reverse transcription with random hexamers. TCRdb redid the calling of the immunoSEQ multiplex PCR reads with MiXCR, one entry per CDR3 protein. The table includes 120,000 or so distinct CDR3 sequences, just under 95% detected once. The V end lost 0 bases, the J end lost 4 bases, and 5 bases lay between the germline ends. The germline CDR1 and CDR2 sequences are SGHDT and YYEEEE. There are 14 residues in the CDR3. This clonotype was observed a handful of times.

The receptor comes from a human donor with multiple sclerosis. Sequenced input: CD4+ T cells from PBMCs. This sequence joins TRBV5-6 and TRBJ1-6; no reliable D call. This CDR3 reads CASSLDGYNSPLHF. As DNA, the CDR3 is TGTGCCAGCAGCTTGGACGGTTATAATTCACCCCTCCACTTT.